The rows below give T cell receptor beta chains drawn from one sample of a study of radiotherapy plus CTLA-4 blockade in lung cancer. Profiled with immunoSEQ multiplex PCR; TCRdb holds only in-frame clones, not every one. The table has roughly 80,000 clones, over 65% seen once; the top ten hold 9.5% to 10%. The input for sequencing was peripheral blood, taken from a patient treated with radiotherapy plus ipilimumab. The receptors here all came from a human donor with non-small cell lung cancer whose response to radiotherapy plus ipilimumab could not be evaluated. Both conserved end residues are part of each CDR3. The D gene is left open where the match is weak. Clone size is not always given. Where it is, it says once, few, many or a class for expanded clones.

j_gene: TRBJ1-3; v_gene: TRBV25-1; d_gene: .; abundance: .; CDR3aa: CASSEWGEVSGNTIYF; CDR3nt: TGTGCCAGCAGTGAATGGGGGGAGGTCTCTGGAAACACCATATATTTT
j_gene: TRBJ2-5; v_gene: TRBV5-1; d_gene: TRBD2; abundance: .; CDR3aa: CASSFGTSGGSQETQYF; CDR3nt: TGCGCCAGCAGCTTCGGGACTAGCGGAGGGAGCCAAGAGACCCAGTACTTC
j_gene: TRBJ2-1; v_gene: TRBV6-4; d_gene: .; abundance: many; CDR3aa: CASSDSQRTPGNEQFF; CDR3nt: TGTGCCAGCAGTGACTCCCAGCGGACCCCCGGTAATGAGCAGTTCTTC
j_gene: TRBJ2-7; v_gene: TRBV19; d_gene: TRBD1; abundance: once; CDR3aa: CASSMGTGEYEQYF; CDR3nt: TGTGCCAGTAGTATGGGGACAGGGGAGTACGAGCAGTACTTC
j_gene: TRBJ2-1; v_gene: TRBV29-1; d_gene: .; abundance: .; CDR3aa: CSVVEGAHNEQFF; CDR3nt: TGCAGCGTTGTGGAGGGTGCCCACAATGAGCAGTTCTTC
j_gene: TRBJ2-7; v_gene: TRBV9; d_gene: TRBD2; abundance: once; CDR3aa: CASSVGGGGAYYEQYF; CDR3nt: TGTGCCAGCAGCGTAGGCGGCGGGGGTGCCTACTACGAGCAGTACTTC
j_gene: TRBJ1-1; v_gene: TRBV5-1; d_gene: TRBD1; abundance: .; CDR3aa: CASRGGSEAFF; CDR3nt: TGCGCCAGCAGAGGGGGCTCTGAAGCTTTCTTT
j_gene: TRBJ1-6; v_gene: TRBV2; d_gene: .; abundance: .; CDR3aa: CASSVEGTESPLHF; CDR3nt: TGTGCCAGCAGTGTTGAGGGAACAGAATCACCCCTCCACTTT
j_gene: TRBJ1-2; v_gene: TRBV4-1; d_gene: .; abundance: .; CDR3aa: CASSQGDGTGRVHYGYTF; CDR3nt: TGCGCCAGCAGCCAAGGGGACGGAACAGGGAGGGTTCACTATGGCTACACCTTC
j_gene: TRBJ1-2; v_gene: TRBV7-3; d_gene: TRBD1; abundance: .; CDR3aa: CASSQWDRHGYTF; CDR3nt: TGTGCCAGCAGCCAATGGGACAGACATGGCTACACCTTC
j_gene: TRBJ1-1; v_gene: TRBV7-9; d_gene: TRBD1; abundance: .; CDR3aa: CASSTTGDTEAFF; CDR3nt: TGTGCCAGCAGCACTACAGGGGACACTGAAGCTTTCTTT
j_gene: TRBJ1-5; v_gene: TRBV7-6; d_gene: .; abundance: .; CDR3aa: CASSQGQGNNQPQHF; CDR3nt: TGTGCCAGCAGCCAAGGGCAGGGGAACAATCAGCCCCAGCATTTT
j_gene: TRBJ1-2; v_gene: TRBV7-2; d_gene: TRBD1; abundance: once; CDR3aa: CASSLNGQGGYTF; CDR3nt: TGTGCCAGCAGCCTAAACGGACAGGGTGGCTACACCTTC
j_gene: TRBJ2-2; v_gene: TRBV19; d_gene: TRBD2; abundance: .; CDR3aa: CAESSGGGRRTNTGELFF; CDR3nt: TGTGCCGAGAGTAGTGGCGGGGGGCGTAGAACGAACACCGGGGAGCTGTTTTTT
j_gene: TRBJ2-7; v_gene: TRBV5-1; d_gene: .; abundance: .; CDR3aa: CASSLEADSYEQYF; CDR3nt: TGCGCCAGCAGCTTGGAGGCAGACTCCTACGAGCAGTACTTC
j_gene: TRBJ2-7; v_gene: TRBV28; d_gene: TRBD1; abundance: .; CDR3aa: CASSLPAGGIYEQYF; CDR3nt: TGTGCCAGCAGTTTACCGGCAGGGGGCATTTACGAGCAGTACTTC
j_gene: TRBJ2-1; v_gene: TRBV5-4; d_gene: .; abundance: .; CDR3aa: CASSLAAGTYNEQFF; CDR3nt: TGTGCCAGCAGCTTGGCCGCAGGGACCTACAATGAGCAGTTCTTC
j_gene: TRBJ2-7; v_gene: TRBV7-2; d_gene: .; abundance: .; CDR3aa: CASSPRTEAYEQYF; CDR3nt: TGTGCCAGCAGCCCACGGACGGAGGCCTACGAGCAGTACTTC
j_gene: TRBJ1-1; v_gene: TRBV20-1; d_gene: TRBD1; abundance: .; CDR3aa: CSARVSGGAFF; CDR3nt: TGCAGTGCTAGAGTCTCAGGGGGGGCTTTCTTT
j_gene: TRBJ2-7; v_gene: TRBV7-9; d_gene: TRBD1; abundance: .; CDR3aa: CASSPGQGSEQYF; CDR3nt: TGTGCCAGCAGCCCGGGACAGGGGTCCGAGCAGTACTTC
j_gene: TRBJ1-4; v_gene: TRBV11-2; d_gene: TRBD1; abundance: .; CDR3aa: CASVSTGVNEKLFF; CDR3nt: TGTGCCAGCGTCTCGACAGGGGTAAATGAAAAACTGTTTTTT
j_gene: TRBJ1-1; v_gene: TRBV18; d_gene: .; abundance: .; CDR3aa: CASSPDVVTLTEAFF; CDR3nt: TGTGCCAGCTCACCCGACGTTGTGACACTCACTGAAGCTTTCTTT
j_gene: TRBJ2-1; v_gene: TRBV19; d_gene: .; abundance: .; CDR3aa: CASSIPGGRSYNEQFF; CDR3nt: TGTGCCAGTAGTATCCCCGGGGGGCGCTCCTACAATGAGCAGTTCTTC
j_gene: TRBJ1-2; v_gene: TRBV5-1; d_gene: TRBD1; abundance: .; CDR3aa: CASSFLQGEGGYTF; CDR3nt: TGCGCCAGCAGCTTTTTACAGGGGGAAGGAGGCTACACCTTC
j_gene: TRBJ2-1; v_gene: TRBV29-1; d_gene: .; abundance: .; CDR3aa: CSVEGHNEQFF; CDR3nt: TGCAGCGTTGAAGGGCACAATGAGCAGTTCTTC
j_gene: TRBJ2-7; v_gene: TRBV27; d_gene: .; abundance: .; CDR3aa: CASSLSMGVSSYEQYF; CDR3nt: TGTGCCAGCAGTTTATCGATGGGAGTAAGCTCCTACGAGCAGTACTTC
j_gene: TRBJ1-2; v_gene: TRBV18; d_gene: TRBD1; abundance: .; CDR3aa: CASSPNTGTEYGYTF; CDR3nt: TGTGCCAGCTCACCGAATACCGGGACAGAGTATGGCTACACCTTC
j_gene: TRBJ2-4; v_gene: TRBV6-6; d_gene: TRBD2; abundance: few; CDR3aa: CASKGGRVKNIQYF; CDR3nt: TGTGCCAGCAAGGGCGGGAGAGTGAAAAACATTCAGTACTTC
j_gene: TRBJ2-4; v_gene: TRBV2; d_gene: .; abundance: .; CDR3aa: CASSDLGNIGIQYF; CDR3nt: TGTGCCAGCAGTGATCTGGGCAACATCGGCATTCAGTACTTC
j_gene: TRBJ2-3; v_gene: TRBV30; d_gene: TRBD2; abundance: .; CDR3aa: CAGTSGRAPTDTQYF; CDR3nt: TGTGCCGGGACTAGCGGGAGGGCCCCTACAGATACGCAGTATTTT
j_gene: TRBJ2-5; v_gene: TRBV7-2; d_gene: .; abundance: .; CDR3aa: CASSLGRISETQYF; CDR3nt: TGTGCCAGCAGCTTAGGGCGGATCTCGGAGACCCAGTACTTC
j_gene: TRBJ1-3; v_gene: TRBV4-3; d_gene: .; abundance: medium-sized; CDR3aa: CASSQDHELTGNTIYF; CDR3nt: TGCGCCAGCAGCCAAGACCATGAACTTACTGGAAACACCATATATTTT
j_gene: TRBJ2-7; v_gene: TRBV7-2; d_gene: TRBD1; abundance: .; CDR3aa: CASSVGQVGRDEQYF; CDR3nt: TGTGCCAGCAGCGTAGGACAGGTTGGTCGGGACGAGCAGTACTTC
j_gene: TRBJ2-5; v_gene: TRBV4-2; d_gene: .; abundance: .; CDR3aa: CASSQENIQETQYF; CDR3nt: TGTGCCAGCAGCCAAGAAAACATACAAGAGACCCAGTACTTC
j_gene: TRBJ1-5; v_gene: TRBV10-3; d_gene: .; abundance: .; CDR3aa: CASSEASGYSNQPQHF; CDR3nt: TGTGCCAGCAGTGAAGCCTCGGGGTATAGCAATCAGCCCCAGCATTTT
j_gene: TRBJ1-2; v_gene: TRBV7-9; d_gene: TRBD1; abundance: .; CDR3aa: CASSTRTGAKNYGYTF; CDR3nt: TGTGCCAGCAGCACCCGGACAGGGGCGAAGAACTATGGCTACACCTTC
j_gene: TRBJ2-7; v_gene: TRBV5-5; d_gene: .; abundance: .; CDR3aa: CASSLAEWRAAWSYEQYF; CDR3nt: TGTGCCAGCAGCTTGGCCGAATGGCGGGCCGCTTGGTCCTACGAGCAGTACTTC
j_gene: TRBJ1-1; v_gene: TRBV14; d_gene: TRBD1; abundance: few; CDR3aa: CASSPLQGANTEAFF; CDR3nt: TGTGCCAGCAGCCCACTACAGGGGGCGAATACTGAAGCTTTCTTT
j_gene: TRBJ2-1; v_gene: TRBV19; d_gene: .; abundance: .; CDR3aa: CATYYNEQFF; CDR3nt: TGTGCCACGTATTACAATGAGCAGTTCTTC
j_gene: TRBJ2-2; v_gene: TRBV5-4; d_gene: .; abundance: .; CDR3aa: CASSLAQRTNTGELFF; CDR3nt: TGTGCCAGCAGCTTGGCCCAGCGGACCAACACCGGGGAGCTGTTTTTT
j_gene: TRBJ2-1; v_gene: TRBV15; d_gene: TRBD1; abundance: .; CDR3aa: CATSGEDRPGDNEQFF; CDR3nt: TGTGCCACCAGCGGCGAGGACAGGCCTGGAGACAATGAGCAGTTCTTC
j_gene: TRBJ2-7; v_gene: TRBV5-1; d_gene: .; abundance: .; CDR3aa: CASSRYYEQYF; CDR3nt: TGCGCCAGCAGCCGCTACTACGAGCAGTACTTC
j_gene: TRBJ1-3; v_gene: TRBV18; d_gene: TRBD1; abundance: .; CDR3aa: CASSPQGATGNTIYF; CDR3nt: TGTGCCAGCTCACCACAGGGGGCGACTGGAAACACCATATATTTT